The T cell receptor beta chain under discussion was sequenced for a study of blood T cell repertoires in COVID-19. Study summary: COVID-19 samples, acute and convalescent, were from the United States, Italy and Spain. Sources were T cells, B-cell-depleted T cells, or PBMCs; the material itself was cDNA or gDNA.

The germline V and J ends were trimmed by 5 bases and 4 bases, with 14 bases remaining between them. The CDR3 totals 14 residues. Per the germline V gene, CDR1 is SEHNR and CDR2 is FQNEAQ (reference sequence). Authors' analysis steps: Estimation of nucleated cell counts relied on the amplification of reference gene primers. Profiled with immunoSEQ multiplex PCR; TCRdb holds only in-frame clones, not every one. From that table come the V and J calls and clone size; the DNA was used to work out D and trimming. Of around 120,000 clones detected, almost 90% appear once; the ten largest clones hold 0.7% to 0.9%.

Sequenced sample: peripheral blood. This TCR was sampled from a woman aged 45 to 65 with active or convalescent COVID-19. The chain carries TRBV7-9 and TRBJ1-2; D is undetermined. The CDR3 DNA reads TGTGCCAGCAGCCATCCCGGGGAGGCCTATGGCTACACCTTC. This translates into CASSHPGEAYGYTF.